This T cell receptor beta chain was found in a study of cytotoxic CD8 clonotypes in ibrutinib-treated CLL. General observations from the study: The public clonotypes identified were infrequent and showed contraction or stability on treatment.

Sequenced by immunoSEQ multiplex PCR; TCRdb stores in-frame clones only, minus some. The sample records more than 200,000 clones, 70% being singletons. To note about this clone: Its antigen is currently unknown.

Trimming shortened V by 2 bases and J by 9 bases, and 11 bases separated the two germline ends. The CDR3 has 13 residues. Per the germline V gene, CDR1 is MNHEY and CDR2 is SMNVEV (reference sequence). This chain connects TRBV27 to TRBJ1-5; no clear D gene. The receptor comes from a human donor with chronic lymphocytic leukemia. Sequencing was performed on PBMCs, taken after 24 months of ibrutinib treatment. The CDR3 loop reads CASSLTEGGPQHF. The DNA for the CDR3 is TGTGCCAGCAGTTTAACGGAGGGTGGGCCCCAGCATTTT.